A selection of T cell receptor beta chains follows, all from one sample in a study of shared T cell receptors in the human thymus. Libraries were prepared by immunoSEQ multiplex PCR; TCRdb keeps only in-frame clonotypes and omits some of them. The table includes some 700,000 clones, approximately 83% detected once. The same sample was also used in a study of human thymus T cells.

The sample comprised thymocytes. These receptors were taken from a girl less than two years old with a congenital heart defect. Both conserved end residues are part of each CDR3. A D gene is named only where the DNA matches it firmly. Size tells how often a clone was seen (once, few, many) or the class of an expanded clone, and some rows leave it out.

CDR3aa: CASSLHPTVAGGPEQYF
CDR3nt: TGTGCCAGCAGCTTGCACCCGACAGTGGCGGGGGGGCCCGAGCAGTACTTC
d_gene: TRBD2
j_gene: TRBJ2-7
abundance: -
v_gene: TRBV5-4

CDR3aa: CATRRDRANTEAFF
CDR3nt: TGTGCCACCCGCCGGGACAGGGCAAATACTGAAGCTTTCTTT
d_gene: TRBD1
j_gene: TRBJ1-1
abundance: -
v_gene: TRBV28

CDR3aa: CASRGALTGNEKLFF
CDR3nt: TGTGCCAGCAGGGGGGCTTTGACGGGTAATGAAAAACTGTTTTTT
d_gene: -
j_gene: TRBJ1-4
abundance: -
v_gene: TRBV28

CDR3aa: CATSSGRGVETQYF
CDR3nt: TGTGCCACCAGCAGCGGACGGGGGGTGGAGACCCAGTACTTC
d_gene: TRBD2
j_gene: TRBJ2-5
abundance: -
v_gene: TRBV15

CDR3aa: CASSGTSGGLPQYF
CDR3nt: TGTGCCAGCAGTGGGACTAGCGGGGGGCTGCCCCAGTACTTC
d_gene: TRBD2
j_gene: TRBJ2-4
abundance: -
v_gene: TRBV9

CDR3aa: CASSPPWSALSYEQYF
CDR3nt: TGTGCCAGCTCACCGCCGTGGAGCGCGCTCTCCTACGAGCAGTACTTC
d_gene: -
j_gene: TRBJ2-7
abundance: -
v_gene: TRBV18

CDR3aa: CASSLDREHTDTQYF
CDR3nt: TGTGCCAGCAGCTTAGACAGGGAGCACACAGATACGCAGTATTTT
d_gene: TRBD1
j_gene: TRBJ2-3
abundance: -
v_gene: TRBV7-3

CDR3aa: CASSLGLADPSYNEQFF
CDR3nt: TGTGCCAGCAGCTTGGGACTAGCGGACCCTTCCTACAATGAGCAGTTCTTC
d_gene: TRBD2
j_gene: TRBJ2-1
abundance: -
v_gene: TRBV5-6

CDR3aa: CASSSNRGPYEQYF
CDR3nt: TGTGCCAGCAGCTCAAACAGGGGGCCCTACGAGCAGTACTTC
d_gene: TRBD1
j_gene: TRBJ2-7
abundance: -
v_gene: TRBV11-2

CDR3aa: CASSNLAGEQETQYF
CDR3nt: TGCGCCAGCAGCAATCTCGCGGGGGAACAAGAGACCCAGTACTTC
d_gene: TRBD2
j_gene: TRBJ2-5
abundance: -
v_gene: TRBV5-1

CDR3aa: CASSLAGGSSYNSPLHF
CDR3nt: TGTGCCAGCAGCTTAGCGGGAGGAAGCTCCTATAATTCACCCCTCCACTTT
d_gene: -
j_gene: TRBJ1-6
abundance: -
v_gene: TRBV7-2

CDR3aa: CLRGGRVNEQFF
CDR3nt: TGTCTCCGGGGGGGAAGGGTCAATGAGCAGTTCTTC
d_gene: TRBD2
j_gene: TRBJ2-1
abundance: -
v_gene: TRBV2

CDR3aa: CASSEAPGLGQPQHF
CDR3nt: TGTGCCAGCAGTGAAGCGCCTGGGCTCGGTCAGCCCCAGCATTTT
d_gene: -
j_gene: TRBJ1-5
abundance: -
v_gene: TRBV2

CDR3aa: CASSPLKDRDREDEKLFF
CDR3nt: TGCGCCAGCAGCCCCCTGAAAGACCGGGACAGAGAAGATGAAAAACTGTTTTTT
d_gene: TRBD1
j_gene: TRBJ1-4
abundance: -
v_gene: TRBV4-3

CDR3aa: CASSRTGLAALETQYF
CDR3nt: TGCGCCAGCAGCCGGACGGGACTAGCAGCCTTGGAGACCCAGTACTTC
d_gene: TRBD2
j_gene: TRBJ2-5
abundance: -
v_gene: TRBV5-1

CDR3aa: CASHWAPETNYGYTF
CDR3nt: TGTGCCAGCCACTGGGCCCCCGAGACTAACTATGGCTACACCTTC
d_gene: -
j_gene: TRBJ1-2
abundance: -
v_gene: TRBV28

CDR3aa: CASSLAGTGNTSYGYTF
CDR3nt: TGTGCCAGCAGCTTAGCTGGAACCGGGAACACCAGCTATGGCTACACCTTC
d_gene: -
j_gene: TRBJ1-2
abundance: -
v_gene: TRBV11-2

CDR3aa: CATGGIGYTF
CDR3nt: TGTGCCACGGGGGGTATAGGCTACACCTTC
d_gene: -
j_gene: TRBJ1-2
abundance: -
v_gene: TRBV7-9

CDR3aa: CSVVIRGNKVYGYTF
CDR3nt: TGCAGCGTTGTAATCCGGGGGAATAAGGTCTATGGCTACACCTTC
d_gene: -
j_gene: TRBJ1-2
abundance: -
v_gene: TRBV29-1

CDR3aa: CASSFTKTSDSWSYEQYF
CDR3nt: TGTGCCAGCAGCTTCACAAAAACGTCCGACAGTTGGAGTTACGAGCAGTACTTC
d_gene: -
j_gene: TRBJ2-7
abundance: -
v_gene: TRBV5-4

CDR3aa: CASSLVPRDRRSNEQFF
CDR3nt: TGCGCCAGCAGCTTGGTACCCCGGGACAGACGATCCAATGAGCAGTTCTTC
d_gene: TRBD1
j_gene: TRBJ2-1
abundance: -
v_gene: TRBV5-1

CDR3aa: CASSIKTGVDTEAFF
CDR3nt: TGCGCCAGCAGCATAAAGACAGGGGTGGATACTGAAGCTTTCTTT
d_gene: TRBD1
j_gene: TRBJ1-1
abundance: -
v_gene: TRBV5-1

CDR3aa: CASDRVGWEHMNTEAFF
CDR3nt: TGTGCCAGCGACAGGGTGGGATGGGAGCACATGAACACTGAAGCTTTCTTT
d_gene: TRBD1
j_gene: TRBJ1-1
abundance: -
v_gene: TRBV2

CDR3aa: CASSPPGQFSYEQYF
CDR3nt: TGTGCCAGCAGTCCTCCGGGACAATTCTCCTACGAGCAGTACTTC
d_gene: -
j_gene: TRBJ2-7
abundance: once
v_gene: TRBV28

CDR3aa: CASSQGSGDSYEQYF
CDR3nt: TGCGCCAGCAGCCAGGGAAGCGGGGACTCCTACGAGCAGTACTTC
d_gene: TRBD2
j_gene: TRBJ2-7
abundance: few
v_gene: TRBV4-1

CDR3aa: CASSLASGGRADTQYF
CDR3nt: TGCGCCAGCAGCTTGGCTAGCGGGGGACGGGCAGATACGCAGTATTTT
d_gene: TRBD2
j_gene: TRBJ2-3
abundance: -
v_gene: TRBV5-1

CDR3aa: CASSLAGVHEKLFF
CDR3nt: TGTGCCAGCAGCTTGGCCGGGGTCCACGAAAAACTGTTTTTT
d_gene: -
j_gene: TRBJ1-4
abundance: -
v_gene: TRBV5-6

CDR3aa: CAISGTGLTGELFF
CDR3nt: TGTGCCATCAGTGGTACAGGGCTCACCGGGGAGCTGTTTTTT
d_gene: -
j_gene: TRBJ2-2
abundance: -
v_gene: TRBV10-3

CDR3aa: CSVELRTEPGTGELFF
CDR3nt: TGCAGCGTTGAACTTCGGACGGAACCGGGGACCGGGGAGCTGTTTTTT
d_gene: -
j_gene: TRBJ2-2
abundance: -
v_gene: TRBV29-1

CDR3aa: CASSLAGGEYEQYF
CDR3nt: TGTGCCAGCAGCTTAGCGGGGGGGGAGTACGAGCAGTACTTC
d_gene: TRBD2
j_gene: TRBJ2-7
abundance: -
v_gene: TRBV11-2

CDR3aa: CASLGRTQGGAPTNTGELFF
CDR3nt: TGTGCCAGTCTCGGGAGGACCCAAGGGGGGGCCCCTACGAACACCGGGGAGCTGTTTTTT
d_gene: -
j_gene: TRBJ2-2
abundance: -
v_gene: TRBV28

CDR3aa: CASSATGWVKNIQYF
CDR3nt: TGCGCCAGCAGTGCCACAGGGTGGGTCAAAAACATTCAGTACTTC
d_gene: -
j_gene: TRBJ2-4
abundance: -
v_gene: TRBV10-1

CDR3aa: CASSQAMHGPEQYF
CDR3nt: TGCGCCAGCAGCCAAGCGATGCATGGGCCCGAGCAGTACTTC
d_gene: -
j_gene: TRBJ2-7
abundance: -
v_gene: TRBV4-3

CDR3aa: CASSFVLRDQANYGYTF
CDR3nt: TGTGCCAGCAGCTTCGTCTTGCGGGACCAAGCTAACTATGGCTACACCTTC
d_gene: -
j_gene: TRBJ1-2
abundance: few
v_gene: TRBV5-4

CDR3aa: CASSQEESGGVYTGELFF
CDR3nt: TGCGCCAGCAGCCAAGAGGAAAGCGGGGGGGTTTATACCGGGGAGCTGTTTTTT
d_gene: TRBD2
j_gene: TRBJ2-2
abundance: -
v_gene: TRBV4-3

CDR3aa: CASRTGPSSYGYTF
CDR3nt: TGCGCCAGCCGGACAGGACCCTCCTCCTATGGCTACACCTTC
d_gene: TRBD1
j_gene: TRBJ1-2
abundance: -
v_gene: TRBV5-1

CDR3aa: CSVGTDYNEQFF
CDR3nt: TGCAGCGTTGGAACAGATTACAATGAGCAGTTCTTC
d_gene: -
j_gene: TRBJ2-1
abundance: -
v_gene: TRBV29-1

CDR3aa: CASVRGTDPRPTNEKLFF
CDR3nt: TGTGCCAGTGTCCGGGGGACGGATCCAAGGCCAACTAATGAAAAACTGTTTTTT
d_gene: -
j_gene: TRBJ1-4
abundance: once
v_gene: TRBV19

CDR3aa: CASSPRIPSGANVLTF
CDR3nt: TGTGCCAGCTCACCCAGGATTCCCTCTGGGGCCAACGTCCTGACTTTC
d_gene: -
j_gene: TRBJ2-6
abundance: once
v_gene: TRBV18

CDR3aa: CATSRGSGTGGEAFF
CDR3nt: TGTGCCACCAGCAGAGGGTCCGGGACAGGGGGTGAAGCTTTCTTT
d_gene: TRBD1
j_gene: TRBJ1-1
abundance: once
v_gene: TRBV15

CDR3aa: CASSLDGTQGSMGYEQYF
CDR3nt: TGTGCCAGCAGCTTGGACGGGACACAGGGTAGTATGGGCTACGAGCAGTACTTC
d_gene: -
j_gene: TRBJ2-7
abundance: -
v_gene: TRBV5-4

CDR3aa: CASSYFTGAGGYEQYF
CDR3nt: TGTGCCAGCAGTTACTTTACAGGAGCGGGGGGATACGAGCAGTACTTC
d_gene: TRBD2
j_gene: TRBJ2-7
abundance: -
v_gene: TRBV6-6

CDR3aa: CASSQGAGQETQYF
CDR3nt: TGCGCCAGCAGCCAAGGAGCTGGCCAAGAGACCCAGTACTTC
d_gene: -
j_gene: TRBJ2-5
abundance: -
v_gene: TRBV4-3

CDR3aa: CASSLRTAYAYEQYF
CDR3nt: TGCGCCAGCAGCTTGAGGACAGCCTATGCCTACGAGCAGTACTTC
d_gene: -
j_gene: TRBJ2-7
abundance: -
v_gene: TRBV5-1